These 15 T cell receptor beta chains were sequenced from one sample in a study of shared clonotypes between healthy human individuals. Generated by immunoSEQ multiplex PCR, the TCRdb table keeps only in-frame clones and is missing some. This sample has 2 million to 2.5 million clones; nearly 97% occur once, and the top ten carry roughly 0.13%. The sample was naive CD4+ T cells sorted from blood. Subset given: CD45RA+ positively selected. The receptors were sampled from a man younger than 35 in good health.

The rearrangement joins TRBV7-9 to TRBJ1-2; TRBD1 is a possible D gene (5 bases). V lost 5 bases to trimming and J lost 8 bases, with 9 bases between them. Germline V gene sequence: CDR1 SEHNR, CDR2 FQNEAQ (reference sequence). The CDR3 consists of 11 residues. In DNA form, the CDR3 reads TGTGCCAGCAGCCTACAGGCGGGCTACACCTTC. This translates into CASSLQAGYTF.

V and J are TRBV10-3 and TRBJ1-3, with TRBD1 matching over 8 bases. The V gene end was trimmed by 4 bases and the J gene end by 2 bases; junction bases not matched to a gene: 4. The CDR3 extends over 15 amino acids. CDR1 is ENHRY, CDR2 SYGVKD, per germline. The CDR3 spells CAISGRDRTGNTIYF. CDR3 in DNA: TGTGCCATCAGTGGCCGGGACAGGACTGGAAACACCATATATTTT.

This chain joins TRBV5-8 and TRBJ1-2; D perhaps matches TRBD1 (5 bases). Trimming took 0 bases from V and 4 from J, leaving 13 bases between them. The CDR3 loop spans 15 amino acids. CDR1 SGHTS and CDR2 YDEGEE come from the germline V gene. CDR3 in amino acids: CASSLDVRVGYGYTF. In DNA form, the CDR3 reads TGTGCCAGCAGCTTGGATGTCAGGGTCGGCTATGGCTACACCTTC.

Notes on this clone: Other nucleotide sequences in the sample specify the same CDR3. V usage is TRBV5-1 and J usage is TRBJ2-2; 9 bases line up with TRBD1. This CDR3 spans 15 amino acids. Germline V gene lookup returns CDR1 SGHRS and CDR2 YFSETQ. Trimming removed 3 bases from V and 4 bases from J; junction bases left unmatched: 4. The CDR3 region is CASSYGQGSTGELFF. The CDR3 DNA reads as TGCGCCAGCAGCTATGGACAGGGGTCCACCGGGGAGCTGTTTTTT.

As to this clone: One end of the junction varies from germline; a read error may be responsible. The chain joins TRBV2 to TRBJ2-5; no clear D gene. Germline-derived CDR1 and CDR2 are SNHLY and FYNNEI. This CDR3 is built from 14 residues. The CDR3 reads CASNEVIARETQYF. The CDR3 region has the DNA TGTGCCAGCAATGAAGTGATAGCCCGGGAGACCCAGTACTTC.

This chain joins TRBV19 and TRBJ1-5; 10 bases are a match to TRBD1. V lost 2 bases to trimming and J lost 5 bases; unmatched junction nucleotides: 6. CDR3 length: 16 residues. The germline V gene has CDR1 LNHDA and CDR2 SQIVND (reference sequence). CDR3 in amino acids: CASSILWTGGDQPQHF. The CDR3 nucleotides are TGTGCCAGTAGTATACTCTGGACAGGGGGGGATCAGCCCCAGCATTTT.

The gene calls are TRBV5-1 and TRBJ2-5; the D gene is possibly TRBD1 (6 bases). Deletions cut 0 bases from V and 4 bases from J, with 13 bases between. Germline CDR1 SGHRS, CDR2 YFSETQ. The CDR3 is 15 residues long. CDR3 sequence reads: CASSLDTGKIETQYF. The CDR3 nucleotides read TGCGCCAGCAGCTTGGATACAGGGAAAATAGAGACCCAGTACTTC.

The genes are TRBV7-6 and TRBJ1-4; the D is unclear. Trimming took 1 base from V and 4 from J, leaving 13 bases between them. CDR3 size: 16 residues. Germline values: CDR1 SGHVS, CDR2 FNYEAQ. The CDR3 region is CASSLGRGSGNEKLFF. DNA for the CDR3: TGTGCCAGCAGCTTAGGCCGGGGTAGTGGTAATGAAAAACTGTTTTTT.

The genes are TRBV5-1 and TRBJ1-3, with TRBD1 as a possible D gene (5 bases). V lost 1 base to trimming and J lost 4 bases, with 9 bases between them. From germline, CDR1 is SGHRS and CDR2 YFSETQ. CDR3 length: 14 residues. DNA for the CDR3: TGCGCCAGCAGCTTGCCAGGGCCCGGAAACACCATATATTTT. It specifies CASSLPGPGNTIYF.

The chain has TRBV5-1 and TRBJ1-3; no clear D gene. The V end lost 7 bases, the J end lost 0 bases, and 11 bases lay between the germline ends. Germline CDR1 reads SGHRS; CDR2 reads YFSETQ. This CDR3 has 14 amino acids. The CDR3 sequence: CASQDSASGNTIYF. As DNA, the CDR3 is TGCGCCAGCCAGGACTCCGCCTCTGGAAACACCATATATTTT.

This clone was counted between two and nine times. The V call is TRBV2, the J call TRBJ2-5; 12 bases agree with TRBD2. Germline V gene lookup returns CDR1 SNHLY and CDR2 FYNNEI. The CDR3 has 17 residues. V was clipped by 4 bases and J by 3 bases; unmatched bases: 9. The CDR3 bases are TGTGCCAGCAGTGCCTCCGGACTAGCGGGGACAAAAGAGACCCAGTACTTC. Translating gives CASSASGLAGTKETQYF. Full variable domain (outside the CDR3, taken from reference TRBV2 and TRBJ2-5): EPEVTQTPSHQVTQMGQEVILRCVPISNHLYFYWYRQILGQKVEFLVSFYNNEISEKSEIFDDQFSVERPDGSNFTLKIRSTKLEDSAMYFCASSASGLAGTKETQYFGPGTRLLVL.

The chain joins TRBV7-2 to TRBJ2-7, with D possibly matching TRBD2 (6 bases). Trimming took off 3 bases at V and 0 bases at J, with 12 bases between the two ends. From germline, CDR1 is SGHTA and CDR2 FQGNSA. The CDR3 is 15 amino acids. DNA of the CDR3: TGTGCCAGCAGCTTTCCTAGCGCCGCCTCCTACGAGCAGTACTTC. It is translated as CASSFPSAASYEQYF.

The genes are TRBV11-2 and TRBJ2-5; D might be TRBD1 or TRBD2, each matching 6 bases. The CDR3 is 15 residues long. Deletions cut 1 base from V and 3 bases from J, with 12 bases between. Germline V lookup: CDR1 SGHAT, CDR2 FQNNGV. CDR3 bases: TGTGCCAGCAGCTTAGGGGGGGCAGGGAAAGAGACCCAGTACTTC. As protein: CASSLGGAGKETQYF.

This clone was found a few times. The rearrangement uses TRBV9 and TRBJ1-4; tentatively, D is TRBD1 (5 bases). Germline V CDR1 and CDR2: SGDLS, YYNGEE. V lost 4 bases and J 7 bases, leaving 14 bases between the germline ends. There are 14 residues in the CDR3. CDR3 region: CASSPRGSVEKLFF. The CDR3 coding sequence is TGTGCCAGCAGCCCTAGGGGAAGCGTTGAAAAACTGTTTTTT.

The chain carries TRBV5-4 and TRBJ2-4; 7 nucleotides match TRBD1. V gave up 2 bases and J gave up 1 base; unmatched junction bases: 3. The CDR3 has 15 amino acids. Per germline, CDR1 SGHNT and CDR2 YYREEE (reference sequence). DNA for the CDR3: TGTGCCAGCAGCTTCCCACAGGGGGCCAAAAACATTCAGTACTTC. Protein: CASSFPQGAKNIQYF.